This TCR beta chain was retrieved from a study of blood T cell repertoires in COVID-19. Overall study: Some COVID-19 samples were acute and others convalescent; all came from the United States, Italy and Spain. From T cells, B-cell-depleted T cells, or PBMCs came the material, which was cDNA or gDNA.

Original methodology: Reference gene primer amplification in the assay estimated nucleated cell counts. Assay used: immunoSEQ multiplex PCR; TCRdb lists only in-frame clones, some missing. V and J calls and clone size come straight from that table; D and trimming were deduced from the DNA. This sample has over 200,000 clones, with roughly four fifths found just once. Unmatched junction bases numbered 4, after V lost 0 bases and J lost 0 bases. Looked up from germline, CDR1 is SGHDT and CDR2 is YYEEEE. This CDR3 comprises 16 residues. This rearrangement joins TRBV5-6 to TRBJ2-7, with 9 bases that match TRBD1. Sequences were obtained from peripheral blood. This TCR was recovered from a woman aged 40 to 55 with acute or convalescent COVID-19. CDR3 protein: CASSLGDRDSSYEQYF. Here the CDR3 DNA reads TGTGCCAGCAGCTTGGGGGACAGGGACAGCTCCTACGAGCAGTACTTC.